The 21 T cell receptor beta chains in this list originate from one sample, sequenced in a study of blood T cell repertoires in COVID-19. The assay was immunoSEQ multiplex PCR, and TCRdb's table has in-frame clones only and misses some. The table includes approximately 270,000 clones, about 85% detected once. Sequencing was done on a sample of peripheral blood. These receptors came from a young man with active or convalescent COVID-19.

CDR3 bases: TGTGCCTGGAGAGCAGGGCTCTATGGCTACACCTTC. This gives the protein CAWRAGLYGYTF. The chain employs TRBV30 and TRBJ1-2; weak D call: TRBD1 (5 bases). Germline V gives CDR1 GTSNPN, CDR2 SVGIG (reference sequence). Trimming left V 3 bases short and J 4 bases short, with 9 bases between. The CDR3 is made up of 12 amino acids.

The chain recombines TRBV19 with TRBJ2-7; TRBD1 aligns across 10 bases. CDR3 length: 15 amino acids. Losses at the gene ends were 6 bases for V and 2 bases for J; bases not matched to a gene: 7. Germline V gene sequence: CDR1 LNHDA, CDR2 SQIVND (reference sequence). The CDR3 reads CASRSRTGGTYEQYF. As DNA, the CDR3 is TGTGCCAGTAGAAGTAGGACAGGGGGTACCTACGAGCAGTACTTC.

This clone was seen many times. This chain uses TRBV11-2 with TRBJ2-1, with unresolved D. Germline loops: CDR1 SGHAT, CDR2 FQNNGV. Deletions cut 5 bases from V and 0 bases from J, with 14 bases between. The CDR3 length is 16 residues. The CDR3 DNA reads TGTGCCAGCAGCCCGTACTATAGTAGCTCCTACAATGAGCAGTTCTTC. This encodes CASSPYYSSSYNEQFF.

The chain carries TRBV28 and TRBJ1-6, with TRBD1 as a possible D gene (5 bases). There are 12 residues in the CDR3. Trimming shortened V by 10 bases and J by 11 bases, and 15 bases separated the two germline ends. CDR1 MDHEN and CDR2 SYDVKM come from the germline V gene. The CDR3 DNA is TGTGCCATTTCCCCCCGGGGGGCACCCCTCCACTTT. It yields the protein CAISPRGAPLHF.

CDR3 amino acids: CASSSRAGEGSPPYEQYF. For the CDR3, the DNA is TGTGCCAGCAGCTCCCGGGCCGGGGAAGGTAGCCCTCCCTACGAGCAGTACTTC. The V and J genes are TRBV3-1 (or the pseudogene TRBV3-2) and TRBJ2-7; D possibly corresponds to TRBD2 (5 bases). V lost 5 bases and J 2 bases, leaving 25 bases between the germline ends. Germline V gives CDR1 LGHDT, CDR2 YNNKEL (reference sequence). The CDR3 totals 18 residues.

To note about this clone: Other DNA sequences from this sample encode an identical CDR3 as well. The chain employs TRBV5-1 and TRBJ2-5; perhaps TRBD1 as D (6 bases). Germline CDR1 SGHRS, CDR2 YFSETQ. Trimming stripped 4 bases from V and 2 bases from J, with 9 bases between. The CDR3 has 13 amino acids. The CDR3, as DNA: TGCGCCAGCAGCCCGGGACAACAAGAGACCCAGTACTTC. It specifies CASSPGQQETQYF. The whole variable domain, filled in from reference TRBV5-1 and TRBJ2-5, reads KAGVTQTPRYLIKTRGQQVTLSCSPISGHRSVSWYQQTPGQGLQFLFEYFSETQRNKGNFPGRFSGRQFSNSRSEMNVSTLELGDSALYLCASSPGQQETQYFGPGTRLLVL.

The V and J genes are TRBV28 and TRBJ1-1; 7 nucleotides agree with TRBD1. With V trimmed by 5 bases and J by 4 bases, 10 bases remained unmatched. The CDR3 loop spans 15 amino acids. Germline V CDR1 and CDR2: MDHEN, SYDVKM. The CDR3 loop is CASSRRGRSGTEAFF. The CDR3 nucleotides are TGTGCCAGCAGTCGAAGGGGGCGCAGCGGCACTGAAGCTTTCTTT.

The CDR3 protein is CASSGSTGVNTEAFF. The CDR3 region has the DNA TGCGCCAGCAGTGGATCGACAGGGGTGAACACTGAAGCTTTCTTT. The chain combines TRBV10-2 with TRBJ1-1; 8 bases are shared with TRBD1. There are 15 residues in the CDR3. Germline V gene sequence: CDR1 WSHSY, CDR2 SAAADI. Unmatched junction bases numbered 4, after V lost 4 bases and J lost 0 bases.

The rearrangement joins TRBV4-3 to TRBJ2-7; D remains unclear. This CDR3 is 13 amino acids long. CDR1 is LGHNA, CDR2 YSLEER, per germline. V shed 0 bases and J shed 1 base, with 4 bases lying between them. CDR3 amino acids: CASSQDISYEQYF. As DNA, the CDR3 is TGCGCCAGCAGCCAAGACATTTCCTACGAGCAGTACTTC.

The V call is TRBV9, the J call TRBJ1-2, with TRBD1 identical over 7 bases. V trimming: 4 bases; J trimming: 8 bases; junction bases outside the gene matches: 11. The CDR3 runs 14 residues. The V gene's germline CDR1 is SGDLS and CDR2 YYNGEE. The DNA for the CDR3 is TGTGCCAGCAGCCCACAACAGGGGATGAGCGGCTACACCTTC. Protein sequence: CASSPQQGMSGYTF.

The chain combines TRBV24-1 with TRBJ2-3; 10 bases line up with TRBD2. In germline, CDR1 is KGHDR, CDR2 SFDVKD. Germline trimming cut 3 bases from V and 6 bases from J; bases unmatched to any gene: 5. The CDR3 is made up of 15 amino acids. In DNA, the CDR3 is TGTGCCACCAGTGATCGAAGCGGGGGGGCGGATACGCAGTATTTT. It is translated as CATSDRSGGADTQYF.

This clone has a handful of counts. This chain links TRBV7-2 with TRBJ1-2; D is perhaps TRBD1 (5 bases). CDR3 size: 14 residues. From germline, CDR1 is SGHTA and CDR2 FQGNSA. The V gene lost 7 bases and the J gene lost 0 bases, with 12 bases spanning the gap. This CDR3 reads CASTLGLPNYGYTF. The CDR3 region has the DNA TGTGCCAGCACCTTGGGACTGCCTAACTATGGCTACACCTTC.

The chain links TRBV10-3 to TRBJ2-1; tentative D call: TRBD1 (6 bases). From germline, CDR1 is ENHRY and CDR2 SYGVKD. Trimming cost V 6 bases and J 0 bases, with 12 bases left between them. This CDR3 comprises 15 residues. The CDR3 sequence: CAIRGQLSSYNEQFF. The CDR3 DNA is TGTGCCATCAGGGGACAATTAAGCTCCTACAATGAGCAGTTCTTC.

CDR3 region: CASSWTGTGGTEAFF. DNA for the CDR3: TGTGCCAGCAGCTGGACCGGGACAGGCGGGACTGAAGCTTTCTTT. The chain combines TRBV5-8 with TRBJ1-1; 8 nucleotides align to TRBD1. Germline values: CDR1 SGHTS, CDR2 YDEGEE. V trimming: 3 bases; J trimming: 5 bases; junction bases outside the gene matches: 9. The CDR3 totals 15 residues.

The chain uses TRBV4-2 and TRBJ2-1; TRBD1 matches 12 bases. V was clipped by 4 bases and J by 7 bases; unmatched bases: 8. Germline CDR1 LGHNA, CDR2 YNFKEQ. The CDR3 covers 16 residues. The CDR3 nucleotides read TGTGCCAGCAGCCTGGTGGGGACAGGGGGCGCGAATGAGCAGTTCTTC. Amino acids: CASSLVGTGGANEQFF.

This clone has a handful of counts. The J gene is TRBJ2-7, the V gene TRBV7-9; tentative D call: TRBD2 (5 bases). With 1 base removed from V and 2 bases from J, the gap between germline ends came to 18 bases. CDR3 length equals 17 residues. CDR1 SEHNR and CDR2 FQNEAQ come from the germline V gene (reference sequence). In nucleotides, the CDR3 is TGTGCCAGCAGCTTAGGACCGGGATATCAAGAGACCTACGAGCAGTACTTC. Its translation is CASSLGPGYQETYEQYF. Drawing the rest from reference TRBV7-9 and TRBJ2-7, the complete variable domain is DTGVSQNPRHKITKRGQNVTFRCDPISEHNRLYWYRQTLGQGPEFLTYFQNEAQLEKSRLLSDRFSAERPKGSFSTLEIQRTEQGDSAMYLCASSLGPGYQETYEQYFGPGTRLTVT.

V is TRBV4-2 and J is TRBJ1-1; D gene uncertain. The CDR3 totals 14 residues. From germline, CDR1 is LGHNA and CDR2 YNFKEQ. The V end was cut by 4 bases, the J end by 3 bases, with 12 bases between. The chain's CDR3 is CASSRADTDTEAFF. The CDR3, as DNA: TGTGCCAGCAGCCGAGCAGACACCGACACTGAAGCTTTCTTT.

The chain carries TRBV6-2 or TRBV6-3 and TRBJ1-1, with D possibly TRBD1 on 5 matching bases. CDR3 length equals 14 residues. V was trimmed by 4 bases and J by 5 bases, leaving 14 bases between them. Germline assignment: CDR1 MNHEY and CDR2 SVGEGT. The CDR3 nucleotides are TGTGCCAGCAGTTTTTACGCCGGGGGGACTGAAGCTTTCTTT. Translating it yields CASSFYAGGTEAFF.

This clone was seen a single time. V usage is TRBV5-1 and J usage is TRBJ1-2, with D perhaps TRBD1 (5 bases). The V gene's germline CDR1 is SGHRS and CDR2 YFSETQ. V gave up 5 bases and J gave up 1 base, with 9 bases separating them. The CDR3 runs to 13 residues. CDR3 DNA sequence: TGCGCCAGCAGTTCGACAGATAACTATGGCTACACCTTC. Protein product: CASSSTDNYGYTF.

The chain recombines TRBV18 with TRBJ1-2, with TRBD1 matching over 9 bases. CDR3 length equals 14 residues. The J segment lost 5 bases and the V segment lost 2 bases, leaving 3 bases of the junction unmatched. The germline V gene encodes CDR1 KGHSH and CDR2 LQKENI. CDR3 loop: CASSPSGTGYGYTF. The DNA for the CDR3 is TGTGCCAGCTCACCATCCGGGACAGGGTATGGCTACACCTTC.

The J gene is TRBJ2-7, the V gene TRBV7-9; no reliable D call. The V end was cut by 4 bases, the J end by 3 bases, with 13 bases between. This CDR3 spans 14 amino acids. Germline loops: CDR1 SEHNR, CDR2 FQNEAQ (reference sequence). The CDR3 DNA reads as TGTGCCAGCAGCTCCTTTACCTCTAACTACGAGCAGTACTTC. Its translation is CASSSFTSNYEQYF.